This T cell receptor beta chain was sequenced in a study of T cells in Graves' hyperthyroidism and ophthalmopathy. Concerning this clonotype itself: Its antigen is not known.

Study-level findings and limits: Classification by a 13 V-J model distinguished ophthalmopathy from stable hyperthyroidism. Ophthalmopathy was predicted by the model a median of about 6.5 months ahead of onset.

The CDR3 runs 16 residues. CDR1 is SGHVS and CDR2 is FQNEAQ in the germline V gene. The ends lost 3 bases at V and 7 bases at J; junction bases unmatched: 7. Exclusion criteria comprised uncontrolled infection, other autoimmune disease, pregnancy or lactation. Orbital computed tomography and thyroid ultrasound, together with serum TRAb and thyroxine and clinical symptoms, were used for diagnoses. The CDR3 regions of TCR beta were amplified from RNA transcripts. The TCR CDR3 was amplified in a first-round RT-PCR using the HTBI primer set. From the multiplex PCR reads, TCRdb called clonotypes with MiXCR, one entry per CDR3 protein. This sample has under 350,000 distinct CDR3 sequences, with around 15% found just once.

The clonotype comes from a woman in her thirties or forties with Graves' hyperthyroidism. This chain joins TRBV7-8 and TRBJ2-1; 12 positions match TRBD2. Sequencing used blood. The CDR3: CASSFSPSGGVNEQFF. DNA for the CDR3: TGTGCCAGCAGCTTTTCCCCTAGCGGGGGGGTAAATGAGCAGTTCTTC.